This T cell receptor beta chain was sequenced during a study of T cells in Graves' hyperthyroidism and ophthalmopathy. It was RNA transcripts that yielded the amplified TCR beta CDR3 regions. RT-PCR in the first round (using the HTBI primer set) targeted the TCR CDR3. TCRdb independently ran MiXCR on the multiplex PCR reads; one entry per CDR3 protein. The data contain hundreds of thousands of distinct CDR3 sequences, about 35% of them singletons. The germline CDR1 and CDR2 sequences are SQVTM and ANQGSEA. The CDR3 runs 15 residues. With V trimmed by 2 bases and J by 5 bases, 9 bases remained unmatched. This clonotype was detected ten times or more.

This sequence joins TRBV29-1 and TRBJ1-2; 9 nucleotides match TRBD1. This TCR was recovered from a middle-aged woman with Graves' hyperthyroidism. The sequenced sample consisted of blood. The CDR3 sequence: CSVESYNRGRYGYTF. CDR3 sequence (DNA): TGCAGCGTTGAAAGTTATAACAGGGGGCGTTATGGCTACACCTTC.